The 27 T cell receptor beta chains presented below share a single source sample, sequenced in a study of cytomegalovirus exposure and HLA in healthy donors. The study ran its PCR with 60 Vbeta and 13 Jbeta primers. TCRdb's table, derived via immunoSEQ multiplex PCR, lists solely in-frame clones and lacks some. This table holds around 140,000 clones, around 72% found once. Sequences were obtained from PBMCs. The source of these receptors is a man between 50 and 59 years old in good health and CMV-seropositive.

This rearrangement joins TRBV7-8 to TRBJ2-7; 9 bases match TRBD1. The V segment lost 5 bases and the J segment 0 bases; nucleotides outside the gene matches: 8. The CDR3 spans 16 residues. CDR1 and CDR2 (germline): SGHVS, FQNEAQ. DNA of the CDR3: TGTGCCAGCAGCGAACCGGACAGGGGCTACTCCTACGAGCAGTACTTC. Protein product: CASSEPDRGYSYEQYF.

This chain connects TRBV7-2 to TRBJ2-7; 7 bases match TRBD2. Germline V gene data show CDR1 as SGHTA and CDR2 as FQGNSA. This CDR3 is 14 amino acids long. V dropped 3 bases and J dropped 1; count of bases not matched to a gene: 3. The CDR3 sequence is CASSLQGGSYEQYF. DNA for the CDR3: TGTGCCAGCAGCTTGCAGGGAGGGTCCTACGAGCAGTACTTC.

The chain is built from TRBV19 and TRBJ2-5; no clear D gene. The germline V gene has CDR1 LNHDA and CDR2 SQIVND (reference sequence). The CDR3 has 15 amino acids. V was clipped by 3 bases and J by 4 bases, with 15 bases between them. The CDR3, as DNA: TGTGCCAGTAGTATCGGCCCAGGCTCCCCAGAGACCCAGTACTTC. It encodes CASSIGPGSPETQYF.

The V and J genes are TRBV6-5 and TRBJ1-6; D not certain. CDR3 length equals 15 residues. V lost 5 bases, J lost 0 bases, and 8 bases lay in between. Germline V lookup: CDR1 MNHEY, CDR2 SVGAGI. In DNA, the CDR3 is TGTGCCAGCAGTATCGGGAGCTCCTATAATTCACCCCTCCACTTT. Protein product: CASSIGSSYNSPLHF.

The chain recombines TRBV6-5 with TRBJ2-1; 12 bases are a match to TRBD2. The germline gives CDR1 MNHEY, CDR2 SVGAGI. V gave up 6 bases and J gave up 8 bases; unmatched junction bases: 8. This CDR3 is 15 amino acids long. CDR3 protein: CASRRTSGGWDEQFF. In DNA form, the CDR3 reads TGTGCCAGCAGACGCACTAGCGGGGGGTGGGATGAGCAGTTCTTC.

The V gene is TRBV4-1, the J gene TRBJ1-2; no firm D call. V was clipped by 1 base and J by 3 bases, with 12 bases between them. Germline assignment: CDR1 MGHRA and CDR2 YSYEKL. The CDR3 totals 15 residues. CDR3 DNA sequence: TGCGCCAGCAGCCAAGTCGGGTCAGCCTACTATGGCTACACCTTC. Protein: CASSQVGSAYYGYTF.

The rearrangement joins TRBV13 to TRBJ1-4, with 7 bases fitting TRBD1. The CDR3 runs to 17 residues. CDR1 and CDR2 from the germline V gene are PRHDT and FYEKMQ (reference sequence). Trimming at V came to 5 bases and at J to 3 bases, leaving 12 bases not matched to a gene. The CDR3 reads CASSPRPPGTANEKLFF. The CDR3 DNA sequence: TGTGCCAGCAGCCCCCGCCCCCCGGGGACAGCTAATGAAAAACTGTTTTTT.

The V gene is TRBV7-2, the J gene TRBJ1-1; no definite D call. The CDR3 length is 11 residues. Trimming left V 5 bases short and J 2 bases short, with 3 bases between. CDR1 and CDR2 (germline): SGHTA, FQGNSA. In DNA form, the CDR3 reads TGTGCCAGCAGCCAAAACACTGAAGCTTTCTTT. Protein product: CASSQNTEAFF.

The chain has TRBV7-9 and TRBJ1-1, with D perhaps TRBD1 (5 bases). There are 14 residues in the CDR3. The germline gives CDR1 SEHNR, CDR2 FQNEAQ (reference sequence). Trimming cost V 5 bases and J 4 bases, with 14 bases left between them. The CDR3 DNA is TGTGCCAGCAGCCCCAGGGTTCTGAGCACTGAAGCTTTCTTT. Protein product: CASSPRVLSTEAFF.

This chain joins TRBV19 and TRBJ2-2; 12 nucleotides align to TRBD1. Germline V lookup: CDR1 LNHDA, CDR2 SQIVND (reference sequence). With V trimmed by 6 bases and J by 5 bases, 7 bases remained unmatched. The length of the CDR3 is 16 residues. For the CDR3, the DNA is TGTGCCAGTAGAAACTGGGGACAGGGGGCAACCGGGGAGCTGTTTTTT. It translates to CASRNWGQGATGELFF.

The chain couples TRBV7-8 to TRBJ2-7; D not resolved. Germline CDR1 and CDR2: SGHVS and FQNEAQ. The CDR3 has 12 residues. V lost 5 bases, J lost 3 bases, and 8 bases lay in between. The CDR3 DNA reads as TGTGCCAGCAGCCAAACTGACTACGAGCAGTACTTC. Its translation: CASSQTDYEQYF. The full variable domain, with the rest looked up from reference TRBV7-8 and TRBJ2-7, is GAGVSQSPRYKVAKRGQDVALRCDPISGHVSLFWYQQALGQGPEFLTYFQNEAQLDKSGLPSDRFFAERPEGSVSTLKIQRTQQEDSAVYLCASSQTDYEQYFGPGTRLTVT.

This chain joins TRBV2 and TRBJ2-2; 14 bases match TRBD2. J was trimmed by 1 base and V by 5 bases; bases with no gene match: 9. Germline CDR1 and CDR2: SNHLY and FYNNEI. This CDR3 comprises 19 residues. The chain's CDR3 is CASSPRLAGGPGNTGELFF. The CDR3, as DNA: TGTGCCAGCAGTCCCAGACTAGCGGGAGGGCCGGGGAACACCGGGGAGCTGTTTTTT.

The sample holds a few counts of this clone. This sequence joins TRBV19 and TRBJ1-1, with D maybe TRBD1 (5 bases). Germline CDR1 and CDR2: LNHDA and SQIVND (reference sequence). The V and J ends lost 6 bases and 1 base respectively, with 12 bases between them. The CDR3 consists of 14 residues. This CDR3 reads CASSRSGQNTEAFF. CDR3 bases: TGTGCCAGTAGCCGATCTGGACAGAACACTGAAGCTTTCTTT.

This clone turned up a few times. The gene calls are TRBV6-4 and TRBJ2-3; unclear D gene. Germline CDR1 reads MRHNA; CDR2 reads SNTAGT. CDR3 length: 13 residues. Trimming left V 5 bases short and J 2 bases short, with 8 bases between. The CDR3: CASSSTDTDTQYF. The CDR3 coding sequence is TGTGCCAGCAGTTCGACTGACACAGATACGCAGTATTTT.

Only one count was recorded for this clone. The chain has TRBV7-9 and TRBJ1-1; 10 bases fit TRBD1. The trim removed 4 bases at V and 1 base at J, leaving 12 bases unmatched. This CDR3 is built from 18 residues. The germline V gene has CDR1 SEHNR and CDR2 FQNEAQ (reference sequence). CDR3 region: CASSSTALGQGPNTEAFF. Written as DNA, the CDR3 is TGTGCCAGCAGCTCCACTGCTCTGGGACAGGGGCCGAACACTGAAGCTTTCTTT.

This clone was observed a few times. The chain carries TRBV10-2 and TRBJ2-1, with 11 bases matching TRBD2. Germline trimming cut 6 bases from V and 8 bases from J; bases unmatched to any gene: 3. CDR1 is WSHSY and CDR2 is SAAADI in the germline V gene. The length of the CDR3 is 13 residues. The CDR3: CASRLTSGDEQFF. CDR3 coding DNA: TGCGCCAGCAGGTTGACTAGCGGGGATGAGCAGTTCTTC.

The V call is TRBV6-1, the J call TRBJ1-2; D is ambiguous. Germline V CDR1 and CDR2: MNHNS, SASEGT. The CDR3 extends over 13 amino acids. Trimming removed 2 bases from V and 4 bases from J, with 8 bases in between. CDR3 sequence (DNA): TGTGCCAGCAGTGAACGGGTGATCTATGGCTACACCTTC. This codes for CASSERVIYGYTF.

The rearrangement uses TRBV2 and TRBJ1-1, with 9 bases aligning to TRBD1. The CDR3 is made up of 14 amino acids. Trimming cost V 5 bases and J 4 bases; bases outside gene matches: 5. In germline, CDR1 is SNHLY, CDR2 FYNNEI. The DNA for the CDR3 is TGTGCCAGCAGTATCCGGACAGGGGCCACTGAAGCTTTCTTT. This codes for CASSIRTGATEAFF. Based on the CDR3 plus reference TRBV2 and TRBJ1-1, the full variable domain is EPEVTQTPSHQVTQMGQEVILRCVPISNHLYFYWYRQILGQKVEFLVSFYNNEISEKSEIFDDQFSVERPDGSNFTLKIRSTKLEDSAMYFCASSIRTGATEAFFGQGTRLTVV.

The CDR3 sequence: CASSYTGGGGGYTF. CDR3 bases: TGTGCCAGCAGTTACACAGGGGGCGGAGGTGGCTACACCTTC. The chain recombines TRBV6-6 with TRBJ1-2; 9 bases line up with TRBD1. The CDR3 is 14 amino acids. The V gene's germline CDR1 is MNHNY and CDR2 SVGAGI (reference sequence). The trim removed 2 bases at V and 7 bases at J, leaving 5 bases unmatched.

V gene TRBV5-1 combines with J gene TRBJ2-1; D gene unclear. The CDR3 consists of 14 residues. In germline, CDR1 is SGHRS, CDR2 YFSETQ. Trimming cost V 6 bases and J 4 bases, with 14 bases left between them. The chain's CDR3 is CASTLGDLYNEQFF. In nucleotides, the CDR3 is TGCGCCAGCACCCTCGGAGATTTGTACAATGAGCAGTTCTTC.

The chain has TRBV11-1 and TRBJ1-2; D is possibly TRBD1 (6 bases). The ends were cut back, 6 bases at V and 7 bases at J, with 15 bases in the middle. Looked up from germline, CDR1 is SGHAT and CDR2 is FQDESV (reference sequence). This CDR3 has 13 amino acids. CDR3 in DNA: TGTGCCAGCAGTCTGACAGGTCGCTCTGGCTACACCTTC. Translating gives CASSLTGRSGYTF. Based on the CDR3 plus reference TRBV11-1 and TRBJ1-2, the full variable domain is EAEVAQSPRYKITEKSQAVAFWCDPISGHATLYWYRQILGQGPELLVQFQDESVVDDSQLPKDRFSAERLKGVDSTLKIQPAELGDSAMYLCASSLTGRSGYTFGSGTRLTVV.

This chain uses TRBV9 with TRBJ2-1, with TRBD2 matching 11 bases. Germline trimming cut 0 bases from V and 5 bases from J; bases unmatched to any gene: 4. From germline, CDR1 is SGDLS and CDR2 YYNGEE. CDR3 length: 16 amino acids. The DNA for the CDR3 is TGTGCCAGCAGCGTAGGACTAGCGGGGACCAACAATGAGCAGTTCTTC. Its translation is CASSVGLAGTNNEQFF.

The CDR3 DNA is TGTGCCAGCAGTGAAGACGACGGCAGAGGGAATGAAAAACTGTTTTTT. Its translation is CASSEDDGRGNEKLFF. The V call is TRBV6-1, the J call TRBJ1-4; D is ambiguous. In germline, CDR1 is MNHNS, CDR2 SASEGT. The CDR3 covers 16 residues. The germline V and J ends were trimmed by 1 base and 5 bases, with 14 bases remaining between them.

This sequence joins TRBV6-5 and TRBJ2-3; D gene uncertain. CDR3 length equals 13 residues. The V end was cut by 6 bases, the J end by 1 base, with 8 bases between. Germline V gene data show CDR1 as MNHEY and CDR2 as SVGAGI. The CDR3 nucleotides read TGTGCCAGCAGGCTTACTCGCACAGATACGCAGTATTTT. Amino acid sequence: CASRLTRTDTQYF.

This clone appeared a few times. The V gene is TRBV4-1, the J gene TRBJ1-1; 7 bases line up with TRBD1. Germline V gene data show CDR1 as MGHRA and CDR2 as YSYEKL. The CDR3 is 15 residues long. The V and J ends lost 3 bases and 1 base, in that order; junction bases with no gene match: 5. The CDR3 here is CASSHTGTANTEAFF. In DNA, the CDR3 is TGCGCCAGCAGCCATACCGGGACAGCGAACACTGAAGCTTTCTTT.

The CDR3 is CASSLDRDEQYF. In DNA form, the CDR3 reads TGCGCCAGCAGCTTGGACAGGGACGAGCAGTACTTC. This chain connects TRBV5-1 to TRBJ2-5; the D gene is possibly TRBD1 (6 bases). The J call is in doubt because the DNA end fits TRBJ2-7 better. This CDR3 has 12 residues. Germline assignment: CDR1 SGHRS and CDR2 YFSETQ.

The chain uses TRBV7-3 and TRBJ2-2; weak D call: TRBD2 (5 bases). The CDR3 is 16 residues long. Trimming left V 3 bases short and J 0 bases short, with 11 bases between. Germline V gene lookup returns CDR1 SGHTA and CDR2 FQGTGA. CDR3 nucleotides: TGTGCCAGCAGCTTTTCGTCTAGCCCGAACACCGGGGAGCTGTTTTTT. It is translated as CASSFSSSPNTGELFF. The variable domain in full, with the rest retrieved from reference TRBV7-3 and TRBJ2-2, is GAGVSQTPSNKVTEKGKYVELRCDPISGHTALYWYRQSLGQGPEFLIYFQGTGAADDSGLPNDRFFAVRPEGSVSTLKIQRTERGDSAVYLCASSFSSSPNTGELFFGEGSRLTVL.